This passage covers 30 T cell receptor beta chains from one sample sequenced in a study of identifying expanded T cells in peripheral blood. The repertoire was sequenced with immunoSEQ multiplex PCR; TCRdb's copy has only in-frame clones and lacks some. The sample lists some 93,000 clones, 70% to 90% occurring once. Sequencing was performed on blood. The receptors were sampled from a person between 18 and 70 years old in good health.

The chain uses TRBV7-9 and TRBJ2-1; the match to TRBD2 covers 7 bases. Looked up from germline, CDR1 is SEHNR and CDR2 is FQNEAQ (reference sequence). CDR3 length: 12 amino acids. After removal of 8 bases from V and 6 bases from J, the junction contained 4 bases not matched to a gene. The CDR3 nucleotides are TGTGCCAGCCTGGGACTAACCAATGAGCAGTTCTTC. Its translation is CASLGLTNEQFF.

The chain links TRBV7-6 to TRBJ1-4, with D maybe TRBD1 (5 bases). The V end was cut by 1 base, the J end by 5 bases, with 11 bases between. Looked up from germline, CDR1 is SGHVS and CDR2 is FNYEAQ. This CDR3 spans 15 amino acids. Here the CDR3 reads CASSLGQGGNEKLFF. CDR3 DNA: TGTGCCAGCAGCTTAGGGCAGGGCGGAAATGAAAAACTGTTTTTT. Full variable domain (missing parts from reference TRBV7-6 and TRBJ1-4): GAGVSQSPRYKVTKRGQDVALRCDPISGHVSLYWYRQALGQGPEFLTYFNYEAQQDKSGLPNDRFSAERPEGSISTLTIQRTEQRDSAMYRCASSLGQGGNEKLFFGSGTQLSVL.

The chain couples TRBV9 to TRBJ1-2, with D possibly matching TRBD1 (6 bases). The germline V gene encodes CDR1 SGDLS and CDR2 YYNGEE. V was trimmed by 4 bases and J by 3 bases, leaving 19 bases between them. CDR3 length: 16 amino acids. CDR3 in amino acids: CASSSRGAGTHYGYTF. The CDR3 DNA reads as TGTGCCAGCAGCTCAAGGGGTGCCGGGACACACTATGGCTACACCTTC.

V gene TRBV27 combines with J gene TRBJ1-1; tentatively, D is TRBD1 (6 bases). The CDR3 is 16 amino acids. From germline, CDR1 is MNHEY and CDR2 SMNVEV (reference sequence). Trimming took off 0 bases at V and 1 base at J, with 12 bases between the two ends. CDR3 residues: CASSLSKGVGNTEAFF. The CDR3 nucleotides read TGTGCCAGCAGTTTATCGAAGGGGGTGGGGAACACTGAAGCTTTCTTT.

The chain combines TRBV6-1 with TRBJ1-2; 7 bases are a match to TRBD1. Per germline, CDR1 MNHNS and CDR2 SASEGT. V gave up 1 base and J gave up 5 bases; unmatched junction bases: 7. This CDR3 is built from 15 residues. The CDR3 protein is CASSEEGTESYGYTF. Written as DNA, the CDR3 is TGTGCCAGCAGTGAAGAAGGGACAGAATCATATGGCTACACCTTC.

J is TRBJ2-6 and V is TRBV19; TRBD1 aligns across 11 bases. Germline V lookup: CDR1 LNHDA, CDR2 SQIVND (reference sequence). V dropped 5 bases and J dropped 1; count of bases not matched to a gene: 10. The CDR3 is 19 amino acids. CDR3 sequence: CASSPSGQGAVSGANVLTF. CDR3 coding DNA: TGTGCCAGTAGTCCCTCCGGACAGGGGGCTGTATCTGGGGCCAACGTCCTGACTTTC.

The chain employs TRBV10-3 and TRBJ2-7; 10 nucleotides agree with TRBD1. CDR3 size: 14 residues. CDR1 ENHRY and CDR2 SYGVKD come from the germline V gene. V was pared by 3 bases and J by 8 bases, with 7 bases of the junction left unmatched. The DNA of the CDR3 is TGTGCCATCAGTGATGGGACAGGGGTCGGAAAGCAGTACTTC. This sequence encodes CAISDGTGVGKQYF.

The chain joins TRBV19 to TRBJ2-7; tentatively, D is TRBD1 (6 bases). V was trimmed by 7 bases and J by 5 bases, leaving 15 bases between them. The length of the CDR3 is 13 residues. The V gene's germline CDR1 is LNHDA and CDR2 SQIVND (reference sequence). The DNA of the CDR3 is TGTGCCAGTACCCCCACAGGGATCCACGAGCAGTACTTC. Its translation is CASTPTGIHEQYF. Looking up the rest from reference TRBV19 and TRBJ2-7 gives the full variable domain: DGGITQSPKYLFRKEGQNVTLSCEQNLNHDAMYWYRQDPGQGLRLIYYSQIVNDFQKGDIAEGYSVSREKKESFPLTVTSAQKNPTAFYLCASTPTGIHEQYFGPGTRLTVT.

This rearrangement joins TRBV6-6 to TRBJ2-7, with D tentatively TRBD2 (6 bases). This CDR3 is built from 14 residues. V shed 0 bases and J shed 2 bases, with 8 bases lying between them. Germline assignment: CDR1 MNHNY and CDR2 SVGAGI (reference sequence). CDR3 sequence reads: CASSYSEGAYEQYF. The CDR3 DNA reads as TGTGCCAGCAGTTACTCGGAGGGAGCCTACGAGCAGTACTTC.

The V gene is TRBV27, the J gene TRBJ1-1; the match to TRBD1 covers 11 bases. The length of the CDR3 is 17 residues. The V gene end was trimmed by 6 bases and the J gene end by 4 bases; junction bases not matched to a gene: 13. CDR1 and CDR2 (germline): MNHEY, SMNVEV (reference sequence). DNA for the CDR3: TGTGCCAGCAGCCGACAGGACAGGGGGCATCAGGGCACTGAAGCTTTCTTT. Encoded protein: CASSRQDRGHQGTEAFF.

As to this clone: Relative to the germline gene, one junction end is altered; a read error may explain this. The gene calls are TRBV15 and TRBJ1-4; D is possibly TRBD1 (6 bases). The CDR3 is 15 residues long. Germline V gives CDR1 LNHNV, CDR2 YYDKDF (reference sequence). CDR3 protein: CATSGDRFSGEKLFF. CDR3 bases: TGTGCCACCAGCGGAGACAGGTTTTCGGGTGAAAAACTGTTTTTT.

J is TRBJ1-6 and V is TRBV6-1; possible D gene TRBD1, 5 bases. CDR1 is MNHNS, CDR2 SASEGT, per germline. CDR3 size: 15 residues. The V and J ends lost 2 bases and 5 bases respectively, with 10 bases between them. The CDR3 bases are TGTGCCAGCAGTGAACTTCGCAGGGATAATTCACCCCTCCACTTT. It translates to CASSELRRDNSPLHF.

The chain uses TRBV5-1 and TRBJ1-4, with no clear D. The germline gives CDR1 SGHRS, CDR2 YFSETQ. V lost 0 bases and J 5 bases, leaving 14 bases between the germline ends. The CDR3 length is 16 residues. This CDR3 reads CASSLGPLSYNEKLFF. The CDR3 nucleotides are TGCGCCAGCAGCTTGGGACCCCTGAGTTACAATGAAAAACTGTTTTTT. Using reference TRBV5-1 and TRBJ1-4 for the parts outside the CDR3, the full variable domain is KAGVTQTPRYLIKTRGQQVTLSCSPISGHRSVSWYQQTPGQGLQFLFEYFSETQRNKGNFPGRFSGRQFSNSRSEMNVSTLELGDSALYLCASSLGPLSYNEKLFFGSGTQLSVL.

The rearrangement uses TRBV5-4 and TRBJ1-2, with D possibly being TRBD1 (6 bases). Germline CDR1 is SGHNT and CDR2 is YYREEE (reference sequence). Trimming cost V 4 bases and J 2 bases, with 12 bases left between them. The CDR3 loop spans 14 amino acids. The CDR3 loop is CASSGGGRNYGYTF. For the CDR3, the DNA is TGTGCCAGCAGCGGAGGGGGGCGCAACTATGGCTACACCTTC.

This clone was counted a single time. A read error may explain this, as a much larger clone is one base away. The chain's CDR3 is CASSSQGPSNQPQHF. The CDR3 DNA follows: TGTGCCAGCTCCAGCCAGGGCCCCAGCAATCAGCCCCAGCATTTT. The rearrangement links TRBV18 to TRBJ1-5, with a tentative D call TRBD1 (5 bases). Per germline, CDR1 KGHSH and CDR2 LQKENI. Trimming removed 6 bases from V and 1 base from J, with 13 bases in between. CDR3 length: 15 residues.

The chain employs TRBV5-5 and TRBJ2-2; no reliable D call. Germline assignment: CDR1 SGHKS and CDR2 YYEKEE (reference sequence). This CDR3 spans 13 amino acids. V lost 0 bases to trimming and J lost 7 bases, with 7 bases between them. The CDR3 region has the DNA TGTGCCAGCAGCTTGGTCCGTGGCGGGGAGCTGTTTTTT. This encodes CASSLVRGGELFF.

The CDR3 region has the DNA TGTGCCAGCAGCCCCGTCCCCGGGACTTACTATGGCTACACCTTC. Protein product: CASSPVPGTYYGYTF. The chain joins TRBV9 to TRBJ1-2, with D possibly being TRBD1 (5 bases). V was pared by 4 bases and J by 3 bases, with 16 bases between. The CDR3 is 15 amino acids. Germline loops: CDR1 SGDLS, CDR2 YYNGEE. The entire variable domain, with the rest obtained from reference TRBV9 and TRBJ1-2, is as follows: DSGVTQTPKHLITATGQRVTLRCSPRSGDLSVYWYQQSLDQGLQFLIQYYNGEERAKGNILERFSAQQFPDLHSELNLSSLELGDSALYFCASSPVPGTYYGYTFGSGTRLTVV.

V is TRBV2 and J is TRBJ1-5; TRBD1 aligns across 8 bases. This CDR3 spans 19 amino acids. Germline CDR1 SNHLY, CDR2 FYNNEI. J gave up 7 bases and V 3 bases, and 20 bases lay outside the gene matches. CDR3 in DNA: TGTGCCAGCAGTGATCTTCGGGACAGGCCGCGTCGTGGGGGGCAGCCCCAGCATTTT. Residues: CASSDLRDRPRRGGQPQHF.

The chain joins TRBV29-1 to TRBJ1-1, with 8 bases identical to TRBD1. The CDR3 runs to 13 residues. V shed 6 bases and J 3 bases; nucleotides not matched to a gene: 6. Germline V gene lookup returns CDR1 SQVTM and CDR2 ANQGSEA. Here the CDR3 DNA reads TGCAGCGTGCGACAGGGGAGCGACACTGAAGCTTTCTTT. Amino acid sequence: CSVRQGSDTEAFF. The full variable domain, with the rest looked up from reference TRBV29-1 and TRBJ1-1, is SAVISQKPSRDICQRGTSLTIQCQVDSQVTMMFWYRQQPGQSLTLIATANQGSEATYESGFVIDKFPISRPNLTFSTLTVSNMSPEDSSIYLCSVRQGSDTEAFFGQGTRLTVV.

V is TRBV6-1 and J is TRBJ1-1; TRBD1 is a possible D gene (5 bases). Per germline, CDR1 MNHNS and CDR2 SASEGT. Trimming removed 3 bases from V and 1 base from J, with 12 bases in between. This CDR3 has 15 residues. The CDR3, as DNA: TGTGCCAGCAGTGAGAAACAGGCGTCGAACACTGAAGCTTTCTTT. It codes for CASSEKQASNTEAFF.

This sequence joins TRBV11-2 and TRBJ1-1; D possibly corresponds to TRBD1 (6 bases). The germline gives CDR1 SGHAT, CDR2 FQNNGV. The CDR3 spans 15 residues. The V end was cut by 1 base, the J end by 6 bases, with 15 bases between. CDR3 sequence reads: CASSLVGGRSAEAFF. In DNA form, the CDR3 reads TGTGCCAGCAGCTTAGTGGGGGGCCGGTCCGCTGAAGCTTTCTTT.

This sequence joins TRBV7-8 and TRBJ2-7; TRBD2 is a possible D gene (5 bases). V gave up 6 bases and J gave up 3 bases, with 18 bases separating them. CDR1 and CDR2 from the germline V gene are SGHVS and FQNEAQ. The CDR3 contains 15 residues. The CDR3 nucleotides are TGTGCCAGCAGAGAGATGGGAGTAGCAGGCTACGAGCAGTACTTC. Amino acid sequence: CASREMGVAGYEQYF.

The chain has TRBV6-5 and TRBJ1-2; D gene unclear. This CDR3 is 14 amino acids long. Trimming stripped 7 bases from V and 6 bases from J, with 18 bases between. CDR1 and CDR2 from the germline V gene are MNHEY and SVGAGI. This chain's CDR3 is CASTSEGDSHGYTF. For the CDR3, the DNA is TGTGCCAGCACCTCGGAGGGAGACTCCCATGGCTACACCTTC.

The J gene is TRBJ2-1, the V gene TRBV9, with TRBD1 identical over 7 bases. The germline V gene has CDR1 SGDLS and CDR2 YYNGEE. With V trimmed by 2 bases and J by 3 bases, 5 bases remained unmatched. This CDR3 comprises 15 residues. For the CDR3, the DNA is TGTGCCAGCAGCGTCACAGGGGTGGACTACAATGAGCAGTTCTTC. This gives the protein CASSVTGVDYNEQFF. Based on the CDR3 plus reference TRBV9 and TRBJ2-1, the full variable domain is DSGVTQTPKHLITATGQRVTLRCSPRSGDLSVYWYQQSLDQGLQFLIQYYNGEERAKGNILERFSAQQFPDLHSELNLSSLELGDSALYFCASSVTGVDYNEQFFGPGTRLTVL.

The rearrangement joins TRBV4-1 to TRBJ1-2; 7 bases line up with TRBD1. Germline V gene data show CDR1 as MGHRA and CDR2 as YSYEKL. The CDR3 sequence is 14 residues long. V lost 4 bases and J lost 4; bases outside the gene matches: 6. This chain's CDR3 is CASSLGQIIYGYTF. The CDR3 nucleotides are TGCGCCAGCAGCCTGGGACAGATTATCTATGGCTACACCTTC.

V usage is TRBV6-1 and J usage is TRBJ1-2, with D uncertain. V was cut by 1 base and J by 7 bases, with 7 bases left in between. There are 12 residues in the CDR3. Per the germline V gene, CDR1 is MNHNS and CDR2 is SASEGT. CDR3 region: CASSEGGFGYTF. For the CDR3, the DNA is TGTGCCAGCAGTGAAGGTGGGTTTGGCTACACCTTC.

The chain uses TRBV5-1 and TRBJ2-3; D is perhaps TRBD2 (7 bases). The length of the CDR3 is 14 residues. With 4 bases removed from V and 3 bases from J, the gap between germline ends came to 12 bases. The V gene's germline CDR1 is SGHRS and CDR2 YFSETQ. This CDR3 is CASSTGRGTDTQYF. The CDR3 coding sequence is TGCGCCAGCAGCACAGGGCGGGGGACAGATACGCAGTATTTT.

The gene calls are TRBV6-1 and TRBJ2-2, with 12 positions matching TRBD1. The ends lost 3 bases at V and 14 bases at J; junction bases unmatched: 10. This CDR3 region has 15 residues. CDR1 and CDR2 from the germline V gene are MNHNS and SASEGT. CDR3 nucleotide sequence: TGTGCCAGCAGTGACCCGGGACAGGGGGCGCGGGGACTGTTTTTT. This encodes CASSDPGQGARGLFF.

The chain combines TRBV30 with TRBJ2-7; 7 bases fit TRBD1. The V segment lost 1 base and the J segment 2 bases; nucleotides outside the gene matches: 8. Germline lookup yields CDR1 GTSNPN and CDR2 SVGIG (reference sequence). The CDR3 is 15 residues long. The CDR3 here is CAWSDFGTATYEQYF. The CDR3 DNA is TGTGCCTGGAGTGACTTCGGGACAGCTACCTACGAGCAGTACTTC.

The V call is TRBV10-3, the J call TRBJ2-2, with 9 positions matching TRBD2. Germline CDR1 ENHRY, CDR2 SYGVKD. The CDR3 runs 21 residues. V lost 9 bases to trimming and J lost 3 bases; unmatched junction nucleotides: 26. The CDR3 here is CAISAGGQREAQLRDTGELFF. In DNA form, the CDR3 reads TGTGCCATTTCCGCGGGAGGACAGCGGGAGGCCCAGTTAAGGGACACCGGGGAGCTGTTTTTT.